These 14 T cell receptor beta chains were all obtained from the same sample, sequenced in a study of patients and donors after allogeneic stem cell transplantation. TCRdb recomputed calls from the RT-PCR reads with MiXCR, one row per CDR3 protein. The sample has some 90,000 distinct CDR3 sequences, around 48% seen once. Sequencing was performed on blood, either unsorted or a sorted T cell fraction (not recorded which). These receptors were obtained from a human donor who was either an allogeneic HSCT recipient or a stem cell or donor lymphocyte infusion donor (not recorded which). It is not recorded whose cells these are; they may come from a transplant donor.

V gene TRBV9 combines with J gene TRBJ1-5; no clear D. Looked up from germline, CDR1 is SGDLS and CDR2 is YYNGEE. The CDR3 length is 13 residues. The V and J ends lost 2 bases and 1 base respectively, with 4 bases between them. The CDR3 loop reads CASSVHSNQPQHF. The CDR3 coding sequence is TGTGCCAGCAGCGTTCACAGCAATCAGCCCCAGCATTTT. Full variable domain (remainder filled in from reference TRBV9 and TRBJ1-5): DSGVTQTPKHLITATGQRVTLRCSPRSGDLSVYWYQQSLDQGLQFLIQYYNGEERAKGNILERFSAQQFPDLHSELNLSSLELGDSALYFCASSVHSNQPQHFGDGTRLSIL.

The genes are TRBV20-1 and TRBJ2-7; D remains unclear. This CDR3 is 12 amino acids long. V was pared by 0 bases and J by 7 bases, with 10 bases between. Germline V gives CDR1 DFQATT, CDR2 SNEGSKA (reference sequence). CDR3 region: CSARDTLEEQYF. The CDR3 DNA reads as TGCAGTGCTAGAGACACCTTGGAGGAGCAGTACTTC.

This clonotype appeared a few times. For the CDR3, the DNA is TGCGCCAGCAGCCAAAACAGGGTAGGTGAAGCTTTCTTT. Amino acids: CASSQNRVGEAFF. This chain joins TRBV4-3 and TRBJ1-1; D perhaps matches TRBD1 (6 bases). Between the trimmed V and J ends, which lost 2 bases and 7 bases, there was a span of 11 bases. CDR1 and CDR2 (germline): LGHNA, YSLEER. CDR3 length equals 13 residues.

The rearrangement joins TRBV20-1 to TRBJ2-7; 8 positions match TRBD2. Looked up from germline, CDR1 is DFQATT and CDR2 is SNEGSKA (reference sequence). This CDR3 comprises 14 residues. Losses at the gene ends were 3 bases for V and 0 bases for J; bases not matched to a gene: 4. CDR3 DNA sequence: TGCAGTGCTAGTACACTAGCGGCCTCCTACGAGCAGTACTTC. As protein: CSASTLAASYEQYF.

This chain connects TRBV7-2 to TRBJ1-2; D gene uncertain. V dropped 0 bases and J dropped 3 bases, with 14 bases sitting between them. Germline V gives CDR1 SGHTA, CDR2 FQGNSA. The length of the CDR3 is 16 residues. Here the CDR3 DNA reads TGTGCCAGCAGCTTAGCCCAAACCACCTCTGACTATGGCTACACCTTC. Translated: CASSLAQTTSDYGYTF.

This clonotype was seen only a few times. The rearrangement links TRBV20-1 to TRBJ1-5; D perhaps matches TRBD1 (5 bases). Trimming took off 1 base at V and 5 bases at J, with 12 bases between the two ends. The germline V gene has CDR1 DFQATT and CDR2 SNEGSKA (reference sequence). This CDR3 has 14 residues. The CDR3 region has the DNA TGCAGTGCTAGAGCAGGGATTTGGGATCAGCCCCAGCATTTT. Translating gives CSARAGIWDQPQHF.

The rearrangement uses TRBV7-9 and TRBJ1-5; 8 positions match TRBD1. CDR1 is SEHNR and CDR2 is FQNEAQ in the germline V gene (reference sequence). Trimming at V came to 5 bases and at J to 3 bases, leaving 6 bases not matched to a gene. The CDR3 totals 15 residues. CDR3 residues: CASSIGQGPNQPQHF. The CDR3 DNA sequence: TGTGCCAGCAGCATAGGACAGGGCCCCAATCAGCCCCAGCATTTT.

The chain is built from TRBV4-2 and TRBJ1-4; TRBD1 agrees at 9 bases. The CDR3 sequence is 17 residues long. CDR1 and CDR2 (germline): LGHNA, YNFKEQ. V shed 0 bases, J shed 8 bases, and the junction held 10 bases outside the gene matches. The CDR3 nucleotides read TGTGCCAGCAGCCAAGAGACAGGGGGATACTTCTCCGAAAAACTGTTTTTT. Its protein product is CASSQETGGYFSEKLFF.

This chain links TRBV20-1 with TRBJ1-5, with D possibly matching TRBD1 (6 bases). Germline V gene lookup returns CDR1 DFQATT and CDR2 SNEGSKA (reference sequence). The germline V and J ends were trimmed by 3 bases and 5 bases, with 14 bases remaining between them. CDR3 length: 14 residues. For the CDR3, the DNA is TGCAGTGCTAGGGAAAACAGGGCCCATCAGCCCCAGCATTTT. It codes for CSARENRAHQPQHF.

V gene TRBV15 combines with J gene TRBJ1-2, with TRBD1 matching 7 bases. The CDR3 sequence is 14 residues long. Losses at the gene ends were 5 bases for V and 4 bases for J; bases not matched to a gene: 7. Germline CDR1 and CDR2: LNHNV and YYDKDF (reference sequence). The CDR3 spells CATSLGGQSYGYTF. CDR3 in DNA: TGTGCCACCAGCTTAGGGGGACAGTCCTATGGCTACACCTTC.

This clonotype was seen more than once but under ten times. The rearrangement links TRBV10-3 to TRBJ1-1; D not certain. The germline V gene encodes CDR1 ENHRY and CDR2 SYGVKD. The CDR3 covers 16 residues. V dropped 4 bases and J dropped 0 bases, with 15 bases sitting between them. The CDR3 nucleotides are TGTGCCATCAGTGGGGGTCAGAGTTACATGAACACTGAAGCTTTCTTT. Translating gives CAISGGQSYMNTEAFF.

J is TRBJ1-6 and V is TRBV5-6; a possible D gene is TRBD1 (5 bases). The CDR3 has 14 amino acids. Germline values: CDR1 SGHDT, CDR2 YYEEEE. Trimming shortened V by 3 bases and J by 8 bases, and 12 bases separated the two germline ends. For the CDR3, the DNA is TGTGCCAGCAGCTCCGAGCCGGGGCATTCACCCCTCCACTTT. Amino acid sequence: CASSSEPGHSPLHF.

The chain joins TRBV5-1 to TRBJ2-2; 10 bases agree with TRBD2. The CDR3 totals 16 residues. After removal of 0 bases from V and 1 base from J, the junction contained 0 bases not matched to a gene. Germline V lookup: CDR1 SGHRS, CDR2 YFSETQ. In DNA form, the CDR3 reads TGCGCCAGCAGCTTGGGACTAGCGGGGAACACCGGGGAGCTGTTTTTT. It encodes CASSLGLAGNTGELFF.

About this clonotype: The junction shows a germline mismatch at one end, possibly a read error. This chain uses TRBV7-2 with TRBJ1-2; tentatively, D is TRBD1 (6 bases). Per germline, CDR1 SGHTA and CDR2 FQGNSA. This CDR3 spans 12 amino acids. The CDR3 DNA is TGTGCCAGCAGCTTAGGATCTACAGGGCCGGCCTTC. This gives the protein CASSLGSTGPAF.